The 32 T cell receptor beta chains given below trace back to one sample, sequenced in a study of response to subunit inactivated influenza vaccine. TCRdb re-called the RT-PCR reads with MiXCR, one entry per CDR3 protein. The sample lists hundreds of thousands of distinct CDR3 sequences, 12% to 15% occurring once. The sequencing used PBMCs from blood, collected 14 to 15 days before vaccination. The origin of the receptors is a man in his fifties or sixties who received an inactivated influenza vaccine.

The J gene is TRBJ2-5, the V gene TRBV7-9; D is ambiguous. Looked up from germline, CDR1 is SEHNR and CDR2 is FQNEAQ (reference sequence). This CDR3 is 12 amino acids long. The V end was cut by 3 bases, the J end by 5 bases, with 7 bases between. CDR3 sequence reads: CASSFNPETQYF. The CDR3 DNA reads as TGTGCCAGCAGCTTTAATCCGGAGACCCAGTACTTC.

This clonotype has ten or more counts. The chain is built from TRBV28 and TRBJ2-1; 13 nucleotides match TRBD2. V lost 5 bases and J lost 5; bases outside the gene matches: 12. The CDR3 is 18 residues long. Looked up from germline, CDR1 is MDHEN and CDR2 is SYDVKM. CDR3 nucleotides: TGTGCCAGCAGTCCGTTTTCACTAGCGGGGGGGCCAAACAATGAGCAGTTCTTC. This codes for CASSPFSLAGGPNNEQFF.

This clonotype has just one count. The chain has TRBV5-1 and TRBJ2-7; D is possibly TRBD1 (5 bases). Trimming cost V 0 bases and J 0 bases, with 13 bases left between them. Germline CDR1 and CDR2: SGHRS and YFSETQ. CDR3 length equals 16 residues. CDR3 region: CASSLAPAQASYEQYF. The CDR3 DNA sequence: TGCGCCAGCAGCTTGGCCCCGGCACAGGCCTCCTACGAGCAGTACTTC. Using reference TRBV5-1 and TRBJ2-7 for the parts outside the CDR3, the full variable domain is KAGVTQTPRYLIKTRGQQVTLSCSPISGHRSVSWYQQTPGQGLQFLFEYFSETQRNKGNFPGRFSGRQFSNSRSEMNVSTLELGDSALYLCASSLAPAQASYEQYFGPGTRLTVT.

The sample holds a few counts of this clonotype. The chain carries TRBV7-6 and TRBJ2-1; no firm D call. CDR3 length: 16 amino acids. Germline V gene lookup returns CDR1 SGHVS and CDR2 FNYEAQ. The V and J ends lost 2 bases and 4 bases respectively, with 15 bases between them. The CDR3 sequence: CASSLISPTTYNEQFF. As DNA, the CDR3 is TGTGCCAGCAGCTTAATTTCCCCCACGACGTACAATGAGCAGTTCTTC.

The chain is built from TRBV4-3 and TRBJ2-2; TRBD2 might be the D (5 bases). The CDR3 contains 15 residues. The germline V gene has CDR1 LGHNA and CDR2 YSLEER. The ends were cut back, 0 bases at V and 4 bases at J, with 9 bases in the middle. CDR3 in amino acids: CASSQDRDFTGELFF. The CDR3 DNA reads TGCGCCAGCAGCCAAGACCGGGATTTCACCGGGGAGCTGTTTTTT.

The chain joins TRBV28 to TRBJ1-6, with no clear D. Germline CDR1 and CDR2: MDHEN and SYDVKM. This CDR3 is 16 amino acids long. V was shortened by 5 bases and J by 7 bases, with 18 bases between the two germline ends. CDR3 protein: CASSPPGWGVNSPLHF. The DNA of the CDR3 is TGTGCCAGCAGTCCCCCGGGTTGGGGTGTGAATTCACCCCTCCACTTT.

The table lists this clonotype with many counts. In DNA, the CDR3 is TGTGCCAGCAGTTTCCAGGGGCTGGCCAATCAGCCCCAGCATTTT. Its protein product is CASSFQGLANQPQHF. This rearrangement joins TRBV12-3 or TRBV12-4 to TRBJ1-5; perhaps TRBD1 as D (6 bases). V lost 3 bases, J lost 3 bases, and 12 bases lay in between. The CDR3 has 15 residues.

J is TRBJ2-3 and V is TRBV7-8; 12 bases agree with TRBD1. V trimming: 5 bases; J trimming: 0 bases; junction bases outside the gene matches: 3. This CDR3 spans 16 amino acids. CDR1 is SGHVS and CDR2 is FQNEAQ in the germline V gene. The CDR3 DNA sequence: TGTGCCAGCAGCCCGGGACAGGGGGCGAGCACAGATACGCAGTATTTT. Translating it yields CASSPGQGASTDTQYF.

V and J are TRBV20-1 and TRBJ2-3, with 9 bases aligning to TRBD2. The germline V gene encodes CDR1 DFQATT and CDR2 SNEGSKA (reference sequence). CDR3 length: 16 amino acids. V trimming: 3 bases; J trimming: 4 bases; junction bases outside the gene matches: 11. Here the CDR3 reads CSASRSSGRHPDTQYF. CDR3 sequence (DNA): TGCAGTGCTAGCCGATCAAGCGGGAGGCACCCAGATACGCAGTATTTT.

This clonotype showed up just a few times. The V gene is TRBV30, the J gene TRBJ2-4, with D maybe TRBD1 (5 bases). V was pared by 0 bases and J by 3 bases, with 6 bases between. The CDR3 is 13 residues long. Germline V gene sequence: CDR1 GTSNPN, CDR2 SVGIG (reference sequence). The CDR3 DNA is TGTGCCTGGAGTGTAGGGGTCAAAAACATTCAGTACTTC. Residues: CAWSVGVKNIQYF.

There are a few counts of this clonotype. This chain links TRBV12-3 or TRBV12-4 with TRBJ1-4, with TRBD1 matching 8 bases. V dropped 4 bases and J dropped 16; count of bases not matched to a gene: 11. CDR3 length equals 13 residues. CDR3 nucleotides: TGTGCCAGCAGTTATGGTATGGGACAGGAGCAGTTTTTT. Translation gives CASSYGMGQEQFF.

This sequence joins TRBV20-1 and TRBJ2-3, with 9 bases aligning to TRBD2. Looked up from germline, CDR1 is DFQATT and CDR2 is SNEGSKA (reference sequence). The CDR3 consists of 16 residues. V was pared by 4 bases and J by 0 bases, with 8 bases of the junction left unmatched. The CDR3 spells CSATPTSGASTDTQYF. CDR3 sequence (DNA): TGCAGTGCTACCCCGACTAGCGGAGCAAGCACAGATACGCAGTATTTT.

This chain joins TRBV12-3 or TRBV12-4 and TRBJ1-6; maybe TRBD1 (6 bases). The CDR3 has 16 residues. Trimming cost V 7 bases and J 4 bases, with 17 bases left between them. The CDR3 nucleotides are TGTGCCAGCACCAACGGGGAGGGGGGATATAATTCACCCCTCCACTTT. Translation: CASTNGEGGYNSPLHF.

The table lists this clonotype with a few counts. V usage is TRBV27 and J usage is TRBJ1-2, with D hard to call. Germline V CDR1 and CDR2: MNHEY, SMNVEV (reference sequence). This CDR3 is 12 amino acids long. V dropped 6 bases and J dropped 7 bases, with 12 bases sitting between them. CDR3 nucleotides: TGTGCCAGCAGCTTTGTTGGAGGTGGCTACACCTTC. This sequence encodes CASSFVGGGYTF.

This clonotype was seen only a few times. V usage is TRBV6-2 or TRBV6-3 and J usage is TRBJ2-3; 8 bases agree with TRBD1. The CDR3 spans 15 residues. Trimming cost V 6 bases and J 4 bases; bases outside gene matches: 9. The V gene's germline CDR1 is MNHEY and CDR2 SVGEGT. CDR3 sequence reads: CASSLQGQVSDTQYF. DNA of the CDR3: TGTGCCAGCAGCCTCCAGGGACAGGTTTCAGATACGCAGTATTTT.

The CDR3 loop reads CASSLFIWGENTEAFF. For the CDR3, the DNA is TGTGCCAGCAGCTTATTCATTTGGGGAGAGAACACTGAAGCTTTCTTT. The chain combines TRBV11-2 with TRBJ1-1; D is undetermined. V lost 2 bases to trimming and J lost 1 base, with 14 bases between them. The CDR3 has 16 residues. Germline V gene data show CDR1 as SGHAT and CDR2 as FQNNGV.

In regard to this clonotype: One end of the junction fails to match germline, which may point to a read error. The J gene is TRBJ1-6, the V gene TRBV6-1, with TRBD1 matching 9 bases. The CDR3 length is 14 residues. Germline assignment: CDR1 MNHNS and CDR2 SASEGT. The CDR3 nucleotides read TGTGACAGCAGCTCGGGACAGGGTAATTCACCCCTCCACTTT. It translates to CDSSSGQGNSPLHF.

In this sample, this clonotype turned up many times. This sequence joins TRBV5-1 and TRBJ2-1; 9 bases agree with TRBD2. V shed 5 bases and J 0 bases; nucleotides not matched to a gene: 6. The germline gives CDR1 SGHRS, CDR2 YFSETQ. This CDR3 spans 16 amino acids. CDR3 residues: CASSFSGGHSYNEQFF. The CDR3 DNA follows: TGCGCCAGCAGTTTTAGCGGGGGACACTCCTACAATGAGCAGTTCTTC.

A few counts support this clonotype. At one end the junction does not follow the germline gene, possibly because of a read error. V usage is TRBV12-3 or TRBV12-4 and J usage is TRBJ2-3; 11 bases are a match to TRBD2. This CDR3 comprises 15 residues. CDR3: CASRLAGGQRDTQYF. In DNA form, the CDR3 reads TGTGCCAGCAGGTTAGCGGGGGGGCAAAGAGATACGCAGTATTTT.

This clonotype was picked up a small number of times. The chain is built from TRBV7-9 and TRBJ2-2; possible D gene TRBD2, 5 bases. The V gene lost 0 bases and the J gene lost 10 bases, with 9 bases spanning the gap. CDR3 length: 13 residues. Germline CDR1 reads SEHNR; CDR2 reads FQNEAQ (reference sequence). CDR3 sequence reads: CASSLAGVKELFF. CDR3 coding DNA: TGTGCCAGCAGCTTAGCGGGAGTAAAGGAGCTGTTTTTT.

The table lists this clonotype with a few counts. V and J are TRBV7-9 and TRBJ2-3; 10 bases agree with TRBD2. Germline-derived CDR1 and CDR2 are SEHNR and FQNEAQ (reference sequence). V lost 5 bases and J lost 2; bases outside the gene matches: 4. CDR3 length: 15 amino acids. CDR3 coding DNA: TGTGCCAGCAGCCTTACTAGCGGGGCCACAGATACGCAGTATTTT. This codes for CASSLTSGATDTQYF.

The rearrangement links TRBV29-1 to TRBJ2-1; D may correspond to TRBD1 or TRBD2 (6 bases each). CDR3 length: 13 amino acids. The V gene lost 4 bases and the J gene lost 6 bases, with 13 bases spanning the gap. Looked up from germline, CDR1 is SQVTM and CDR2 is ANQGSEA. The CDR3: CSVVDGGRNEQFF. CDR3 nucleotide sequence: TGCAGCGTTGTGGATGGGGGGCGCAATGAGCAGTTCTTC.

This clonotype was seen a handful of times. The chain uses TRBV4-3 and TRBJ1-3; D gene unclear. The CDR3 totals 13 residues. Per germline, CDR1 LGHNA and CDR2 YSLEER. V shed 0 bases and J shed 7 bases, with 7 bases lying between them. CDR3 residues: CASSQDSFNTIYF. CDR3 sequence (DNA): TGCGCCAGCAGCCAAGATAGTTTTAACACCATATATTTT.

Comment on this clonotype: It is likely a read error, because the conserved phenylalanine at the end of the CDR3 is missing. The V gene is TRBV5-1, the J gene TRBJ2-3; 8 bases match TRBD2. The germline CDR1 and CDR2 sequences are SGHRS and YFSETQ. The CDR3 sequence is 14 residues long. V dropped 5 bases and J dropped 5; count of bases not matched to a gene: 7. The CDR3 DNA reads as TGCGCCAGCAGTGGACTAGCAGGTGAAGATACGCAGTATCTT. Encoded protein: CASSGLAGEDTQYL.

This chain joins TRBV6-2 or TRBV6-3 and TRBJ2-7, with D possibly matching TRBD2 (6 bases). Trimming pared 4 bases from V and 6 bases from J, leaving 13 bases between. In germline, CDR1 is MNHEY, CDR2 SVGEGT. The CDR3 totals 13 residues. CDR3 sequence (DNA): TGTGCCAGCAGTTTAGCGGAGTCAACCGAGCAGTACTTC. It translates to CASSLAESTEQYF.

V gene TRBV2 combines with J gene TRBJ2-7, with TRBD1 identical over 8 bases. The CDR3 is 14 residues long. V lost 3 bases and J lost 6; bases outside the gene matches: 7. Germline V gene data show CDR1 as SNHLY and CDR2 as FYNNEI. The chain's CDR3 is CASSEGRGQAEQYF. DNA for the CDR3: TGTGCCAGCAGTGAGGGCAGGGGGCAGGCCGAGCAGTACTTC.

The CDR3 here is CSVEAGTEAFF. Written as DNA, the CDR3 is TGCAGCGTTGAAGCGGGCACTGAAGCTTTCTTT. The chain recombines TRBV29-1 with TRBJ1-1; unclear D gene. The CDR3 is 11 amino acids. Looked up from germline, CDR1 is SQVTM and CDR2 is ANQGSEA. Trimming pared 1 base from V and 4 bases from J, leaving 4 bases between.

The V call is TRBV3-1, the J call TRBJ2-1; 12 bases line up with TRBD2. J gave up 4 bases and V 5 bases, and 6 bases lay outside the gene matches. The CDR3 contains 16 residues. The germline V gene encodes CDR1 LGHDT and CDR2 YNNKEL (reference sequence). CDR3 nucleotides: TGTGCCAGCAGCAACCCCGGGACTAGCGGGTACAATGAGCAGTTCTTC. This sequence encodes CASSNPGTSGYNEQFF.

The chain employs TRBV4-3 and TRBJ2-4, with 9 bases that match TRBD2. The germline V gene has CDR1 LGHNA and CDR2 YSLEER. The CDR3 consists of 19 residues. The junction had 16 bases not matched to a gene; V was cut back by 0 bases and J by 7 bases. The CDR3, as DNA: TGCGCCAGCAGCCAAGAGGGGGCTAGCGGGAAGGCCCGTGTCAACATTCAGTACTTC. Protein: CASSQEGASGKARVNIQYF.

This clonotype was observed once. The chain has TRBV7-9 and TRBJ2-1; 9 positions match TRBD2. The ends lost 1 base at V and 7 bases at J; junction bases unmatched: 5. Germline V gene sequence: CDR1 SEHNR, CDR2 FQNEAQ (reference sequence). The CDR3 consists of 15 residues. CDR3 amino acids: CASSLDGLARNEQFF. DNA for the CDR3: TGTGCCAGCAGCTTAGATGGACTAGCGAGAAATGAGCAGTTCTTC.

This clonotype has just a few counts. The chain joins TRBV20-1 to TRBJ2-1; 10 bases agree with TRBD2. The CDR3 is 14 amino acids. Germline V gene data show CDR1 as DFQATT and CDR2 as SNEGSKA (reference sequence). With V trimmed by 6 bases and J by 10 bases, 12 bases remained unmatched. CDR3 nucleotides: TGCAGTGCGAGCGGACTAGCGGAGGTACGCGAGCAGTTCTTC. This sequence encodes CSASGLAEVREQFF.

This clonotype was seen a few times. The rearrangement joins TRBV29-1 to TRBJ2-1; D may be TRBD1 (6 bases). This CDR3 spans 14 amino acids. V gave up 2 bases and J gave up 4 bases, with 12 bases separating them. Per the germline V gene, CDR1 is SQVTM and CDR2 is ANQGSEA. The CDR3 sequence is CSVENRAGYNEQFF. CDR3 DNA sequence: TGCAGCGTTGAAAACAGGGCCGGGTACAATGAGCAGTTCTTC.